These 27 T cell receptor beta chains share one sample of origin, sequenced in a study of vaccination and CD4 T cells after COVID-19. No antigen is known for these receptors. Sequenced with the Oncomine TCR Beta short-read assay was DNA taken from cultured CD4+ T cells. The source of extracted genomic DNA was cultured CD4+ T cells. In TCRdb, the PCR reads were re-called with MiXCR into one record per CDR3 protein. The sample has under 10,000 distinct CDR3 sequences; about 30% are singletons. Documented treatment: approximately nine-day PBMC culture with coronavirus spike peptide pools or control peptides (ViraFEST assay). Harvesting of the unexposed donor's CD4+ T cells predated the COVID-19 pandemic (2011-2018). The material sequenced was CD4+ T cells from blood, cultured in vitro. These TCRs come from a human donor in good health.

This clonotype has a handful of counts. This chain's CDR3 is CASSHDTAGTEAFF. CDR3 nucleotides: TGTGCCAGCAGCCACGACACGGCGGGCACTGAAGCTTTCTTT. This sequence joins TRBV7-9 and TRBJ1-1; no reliable D call. The CDR3 has 14 residues. Per the germline V gene, CDR1 is SEHNR and CDR2 is FQNEAQ (reference sequence). Between the trimmed V and J ends, which lost 5 bases and 4 bases, there was a span of 14 bases.

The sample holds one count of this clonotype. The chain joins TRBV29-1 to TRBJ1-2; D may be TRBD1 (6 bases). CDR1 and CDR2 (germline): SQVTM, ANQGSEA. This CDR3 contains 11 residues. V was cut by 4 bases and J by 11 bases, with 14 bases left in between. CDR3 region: CSVATGTLYTF. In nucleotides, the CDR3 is TGCAGCGTTGCTACAGGGACCCTTTACACCTTC.

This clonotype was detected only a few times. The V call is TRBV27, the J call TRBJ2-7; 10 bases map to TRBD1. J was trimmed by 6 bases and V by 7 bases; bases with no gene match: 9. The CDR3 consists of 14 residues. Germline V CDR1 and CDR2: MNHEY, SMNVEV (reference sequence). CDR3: CASTSRQGATEQYF. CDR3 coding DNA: TGTGCCAGCACCTCGAGACAGGGGGCGACCGAGCAGTACTTC.

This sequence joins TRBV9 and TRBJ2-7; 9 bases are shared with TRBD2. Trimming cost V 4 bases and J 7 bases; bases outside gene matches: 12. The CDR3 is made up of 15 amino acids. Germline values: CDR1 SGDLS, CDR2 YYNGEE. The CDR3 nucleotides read TGTGCCAGCAGCCCCCAAGCGGGAGGACCGGGGGAGCAGTACTTC. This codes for CASSPQAGGPGEQYF.

This CDR3 is CASSLDRVGYEQYF. CDR3 DNA: TGCGCCAGCAGCTTGGACAGGGTAGGGTACGAGCAGTACTTC. The V and J genes are TRBV5-1 and TRBJ2-7; a possible D gene is TRBD1 (6 bases). Germline CDR1 reads SGHRS; CDR2 reads YFSETQ. The CDR3 runs 14 residues. Trimming removed 0 bases from V and 4 bases from J, with 11 bases in between. The whole variable domain, remainder taken from reference TRBV5-1 and TRBJ2-7, is KAGVTQTPRYLIKTRGQQVTLSCSPISGHRSVSWYQQTPGQGLQFLFEYFSETQRNKGNFPGRFSGRQFSNSRSEMNVSTLELGDSALYLCASSLDRVGYEQYFGPGTRLTVT.

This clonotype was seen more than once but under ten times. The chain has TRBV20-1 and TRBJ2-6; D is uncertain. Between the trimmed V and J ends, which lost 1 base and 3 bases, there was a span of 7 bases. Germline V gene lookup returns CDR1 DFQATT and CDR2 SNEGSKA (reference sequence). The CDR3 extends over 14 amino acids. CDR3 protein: CSARGGNGANVLTF. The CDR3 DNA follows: TGCAGTGCTAGAGGTGGTAATGGGGCCAACGTCCTGACTTTC.

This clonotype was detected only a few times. CDR3 loop: CASGLWDRVTDTQYF. The CDR3 DNA follows: TGTGCCAGCGGACTGTGGGACAGGGTCACAGATACGCAGTATTTT. V and J are TRBV27 and TRBJ2-3; 9 nucleotides match TRBD1. The CDR3 length is 15 residues. V gave up 8 bases and J gave up 2 bases; unmatched junction bases: 8. CDR1 is MNHEY and CDR2 is SMNVEV in the germline V gene (reference sequence).

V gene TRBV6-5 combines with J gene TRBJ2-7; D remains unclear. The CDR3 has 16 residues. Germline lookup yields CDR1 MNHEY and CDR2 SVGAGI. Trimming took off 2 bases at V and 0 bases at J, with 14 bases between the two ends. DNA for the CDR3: TGTGCCAGCAGTTACGGTCTGGTAAAGAGCTCCTACGAGCAGTACTTC. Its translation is CASSYGLVKSSYEQYF.

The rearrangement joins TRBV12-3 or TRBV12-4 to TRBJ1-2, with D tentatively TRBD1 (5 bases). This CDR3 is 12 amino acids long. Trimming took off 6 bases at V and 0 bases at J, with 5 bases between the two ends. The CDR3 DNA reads TGTGCCAGCAGGACAGCTAACTATGGCTACACCTTC. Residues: CASRTANYGYTF.

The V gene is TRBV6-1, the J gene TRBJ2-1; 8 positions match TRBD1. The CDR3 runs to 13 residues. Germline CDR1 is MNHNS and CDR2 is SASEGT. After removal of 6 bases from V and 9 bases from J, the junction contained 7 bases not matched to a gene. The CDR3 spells CASSLDRAGEQFF. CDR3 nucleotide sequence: TGTGCCAGCAGCTTGGACAGGGCAGGTGAGCAGTTCTTC.

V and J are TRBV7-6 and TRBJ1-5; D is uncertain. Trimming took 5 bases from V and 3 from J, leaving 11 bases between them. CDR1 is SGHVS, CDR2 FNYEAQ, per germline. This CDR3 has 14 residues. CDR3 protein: CASSSNSLNQPQHF. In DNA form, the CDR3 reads TGTGCCAGCAGCAGCAACAGTCTCAATCAGCCCCAGCATTTT.

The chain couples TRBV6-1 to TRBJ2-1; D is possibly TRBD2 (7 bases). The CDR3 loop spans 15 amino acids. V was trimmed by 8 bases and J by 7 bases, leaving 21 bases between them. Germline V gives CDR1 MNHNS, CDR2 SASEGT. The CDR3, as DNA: TGTGCCAGCCGAAGGGGGAGGGACGGTCAGAATGAGCAGTTCTTC. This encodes CASRRGRDGQNEQFF.

The CDR3 protein is CASSANRGNYGYTF. CDR3 nucleotide sequence: TGTGCCAGCAGTGCAAATAGGGGTAACTATGGCTACACCTTC. This chain links TRBV28 with TRBJ1-2; maybe TRBD1 (5 bases). The CDR3 has 14 residues. V lost 5 bases and J lost 1, with 11 bases in between. Germline loops: CDR1 MDHEN, CDR2 SYDVKM.

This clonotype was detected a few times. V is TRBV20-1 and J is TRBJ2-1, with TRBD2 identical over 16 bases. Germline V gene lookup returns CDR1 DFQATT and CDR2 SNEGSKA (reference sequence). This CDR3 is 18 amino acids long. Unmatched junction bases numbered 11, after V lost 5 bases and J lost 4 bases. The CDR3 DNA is TGCAGTGCTGCTTCCGGGACTAGCGGGAGGGCGGGGTACAATGAGCAGTTCTTC. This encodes CSAASGTSGRAGYNEQFF.

The CDR3 reads CSAILRETQYF. CDR3 sequence (DNA): TGCAGTGCTATACTCCGAGAGACCCAGTACTTC. The chain recombines TRBV20-1 with TRBJ2-5; D unclear. Germline CDR1 reads DFQATT; CDR2 reads SNEGSKA (reference sequence). The length of the CDR3 is 11 residues. The ends were cut back, 4 bases at V and 4 bases at J, with 7 bases in the middle.

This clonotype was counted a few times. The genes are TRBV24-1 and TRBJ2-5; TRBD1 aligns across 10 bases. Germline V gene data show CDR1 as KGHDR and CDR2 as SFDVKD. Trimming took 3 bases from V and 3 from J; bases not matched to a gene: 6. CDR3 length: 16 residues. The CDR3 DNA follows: TGTGCCACCAGTGATCAAAGGACAGGGGGGAAAGAGACCCAGTACTTC. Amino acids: CATSDQRTGGKETQYF.

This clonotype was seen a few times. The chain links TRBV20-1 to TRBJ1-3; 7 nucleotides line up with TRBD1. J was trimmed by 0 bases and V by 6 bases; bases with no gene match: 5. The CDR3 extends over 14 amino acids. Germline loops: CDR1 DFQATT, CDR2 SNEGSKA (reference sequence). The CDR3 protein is CSAPRGTSGNTIYF. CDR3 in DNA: TGCAGTGCGCCCAGGGGGACCTCTGGAAACACCATATATTTT.

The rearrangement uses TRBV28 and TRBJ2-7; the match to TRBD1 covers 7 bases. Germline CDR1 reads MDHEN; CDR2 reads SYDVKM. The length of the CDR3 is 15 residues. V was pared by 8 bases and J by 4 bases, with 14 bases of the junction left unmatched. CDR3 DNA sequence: TGTGCCAGCTGTGTGGCCGGGACAGTTTCTTACGAGCAGTACTTC. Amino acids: CASCVAGTVSYEQYF.

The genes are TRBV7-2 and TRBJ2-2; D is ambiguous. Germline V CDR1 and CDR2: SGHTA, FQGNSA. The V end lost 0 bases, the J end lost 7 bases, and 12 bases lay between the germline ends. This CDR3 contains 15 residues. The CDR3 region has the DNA TGTGCCAGCAGCTTAGCCTTTTCTGCCGTCGGGGAGCTGTTTTTT. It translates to CASSLAFSAVGELFF.

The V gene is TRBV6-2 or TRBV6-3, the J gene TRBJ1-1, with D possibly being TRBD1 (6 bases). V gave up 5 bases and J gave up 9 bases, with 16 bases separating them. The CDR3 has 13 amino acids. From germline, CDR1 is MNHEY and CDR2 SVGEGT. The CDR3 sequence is CASSQDRTLQAFF. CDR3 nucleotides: TGTGCCAGCAGTCAAGACAGGACACTCCAAGCTTTCTTT.

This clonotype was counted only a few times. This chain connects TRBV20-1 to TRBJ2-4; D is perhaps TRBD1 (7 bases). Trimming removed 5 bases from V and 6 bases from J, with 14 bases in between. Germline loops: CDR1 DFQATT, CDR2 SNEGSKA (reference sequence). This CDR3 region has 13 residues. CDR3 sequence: CSAPLRGANIQYF. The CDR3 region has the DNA TGCAGTGCTCCTCTCAGGGGGGCAAACATTCAGTACTTC.

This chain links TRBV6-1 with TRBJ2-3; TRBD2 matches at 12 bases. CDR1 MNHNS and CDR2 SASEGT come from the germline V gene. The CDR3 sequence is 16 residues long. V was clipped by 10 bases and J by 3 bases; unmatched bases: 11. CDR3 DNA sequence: TGTGCCACTAGTCCCCTAGCGGGAGGGCCAACAGATACGCAGTATTTT. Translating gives CATSPLAGGPTDTQYF.

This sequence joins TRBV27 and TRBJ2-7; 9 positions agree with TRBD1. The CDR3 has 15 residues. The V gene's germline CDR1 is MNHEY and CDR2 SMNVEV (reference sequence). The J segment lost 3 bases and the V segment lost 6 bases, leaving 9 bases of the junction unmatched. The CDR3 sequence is CASRPSGTGIYEQYF. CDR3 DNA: TGTGCCAGCAGACCGTCGGGGACAGGGATCTACGAGCAGTACTTC.

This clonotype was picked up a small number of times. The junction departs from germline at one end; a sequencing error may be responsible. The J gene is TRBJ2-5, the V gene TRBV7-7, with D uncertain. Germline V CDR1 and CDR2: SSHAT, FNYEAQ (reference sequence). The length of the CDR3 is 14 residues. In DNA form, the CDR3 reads TGTGCTAGCAGCTTAGGCGGAGAAGGAGAGACCCAGTACTTC. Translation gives CASSLGGEGETQYF.

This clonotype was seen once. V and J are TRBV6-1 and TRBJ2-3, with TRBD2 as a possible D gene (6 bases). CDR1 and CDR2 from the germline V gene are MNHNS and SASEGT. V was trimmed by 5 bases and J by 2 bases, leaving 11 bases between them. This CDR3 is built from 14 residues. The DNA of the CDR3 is TGTGCCAGCAGTCGCGGGACTCTCACAGATACGCAGTATTTT. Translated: CASSRGTLTDTQYF.

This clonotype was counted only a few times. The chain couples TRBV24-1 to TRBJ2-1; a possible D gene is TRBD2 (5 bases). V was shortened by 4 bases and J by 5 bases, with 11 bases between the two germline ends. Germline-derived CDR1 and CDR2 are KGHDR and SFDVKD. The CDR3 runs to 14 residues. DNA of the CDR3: TGTGCCACCAGTGAAAGCGGAGGTGACAATGAGCAGTTCTTC. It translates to CATSESGGDNEQFF.

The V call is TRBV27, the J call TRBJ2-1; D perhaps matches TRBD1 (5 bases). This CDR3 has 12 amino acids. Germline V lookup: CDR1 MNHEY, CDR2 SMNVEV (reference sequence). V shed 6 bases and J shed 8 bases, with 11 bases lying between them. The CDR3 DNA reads TGTGCCAGCAGCCCTCAGGGCTATGAGCAGTTCTTC. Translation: CASSPQGYEQFF.